The entry that follows covers one T cell receptor beta chain sequence. This record comes from a study of blood T cell repertoires in COVID-19. The wider study: Italy, Spain and the United States were the sources of the convalescent and acute COVID-19 samples. Nucleic acid was either cDNA or gDNA, and it came from T cells, B-cell-depleted T cells, or PBMCs.

Per the original data handling: Amplifying reference gene primers gave estimates of nucleated cell counts. Libraries were prepared by immunoSEQ multiplex PCR; TCRdb keeps only in-frame clonotypes and omits some of them. From that table come the V and J calls and clone size; the DNA was used to work out D and trimming. This sample has a few hundred thousand clones, with more than 75% found just once. Two negative PCRs, clearance, or symptom resolution had been documented for recovered Cohort 3 donors. The V end lost 4 bases, the J end lost 5 bases, and 9 bases lay between the germline ends. The CDR3 is 12 amino acids.

The receptor comes from a woman aged 25 to 45 who had recovered from COVID-19. The sample was PBMCs or T cells enriched from blood (not recorded which). The V and J genes are TRBV5-3 and TRBJ1-2, with D possibly TRBD1 on 5 matching bases. TRBV5-3 is an open reading frame, and its role is uncertain. The CDR3 sequence: CARSVEGYGYTF. CDR3 in DNA: TGTGCCAGAAGCGTGGAGGGGTATGGCTACACCTTC.